What follows describes a single T cell receptor (beta chain). The record originates from a study of blood T cell repertoires in COVID-19. For the study at large: The samples span acute and convalescent COVID-19 from the United States, Italy and Spain. T cells, B-cell-depleted T cells, or PBMCs provided the cDNA or gDNA that served as material.

Trimming took 5 bases from V and 0 from J; bases not matched to a gene: 2. This CDR3 is built from 15 residues. CDR1 and CDR2 from the germline V gene are MNHNY and SVGAGI (reference sequence). Authors' processing steps: By means of reference gene primer amplification, nucleated cell counts were estimated. Generated by immunoSEQ multiplex PCR, the TCRdb table keeps only in-frame clones and is missing some. V and J calls and clone size are those listed in that table; D and trimming were worked out from the DNA. Here the sample spans approximately 170,000 clones, 80% to 85% being singletons. The rearrangement joins TRBV6-6 to TRBJ1-4, with 8 bases aligning to TRBD1. Source material: peripheral blood. The TCR comes from a man aged 65 to 85 with active or convalescent COVID-19. The DNA of the CDR3 is TGTGCCAGCAGTGGACAGGGAACAACTAATGAAAAACTGTTTTTT. Translated: CASSGQGTTNEKLFF.